The clone carrying this TCR beta chain turned up a few times. The data originate from a study of shared clonotypes between healthy human individuals. TCRdb's copy holds only in-frame clones and misses some; the assay was immunoSEQ multiplex PCR. There are approximately 1,000,000 clones in the sample; around three quarters occur only once, and around 0.47% lies in the top ten. V was pared by 4 bases and J by 2 bases, with 14 bases between. The CDR3 loop spans 15 amino acids. This chain links TRBV5-3 with TRBJ2-3; no clear D. TRBV5-3 is an open reading frame, and its role is uncertain. The clonotype comes from a man aged 18 to 35 in good health. Some clones in this sample may be carry-over from other donors' samples. Sample: memory CD4+ T cells from PBMCs. The sample's subset: CD45RA-negative fraction. DNA of the CDR3: TGTGCCAGAAGCGAGCCGGACCGACCCACAGATACGCAGTATTTT. This translates into CARSEPDRPTDTQYF.